The entry below gives a single T cell receptor beta chain sequence along with its context. Its antigen is as yet unknown. Generated by immunoSEQ multiplex PCR, the TCRdb table keeps only in-frame clones and is missing some. The table has about 110,000 clones, roughly 87% seen once; the top ten hold 3.5% to 4.5%. This record comes from a study of T cell responses to AZD1222 COVID-19 vaccine. On the study more broadly: Doses given second, at about 4 or about 12 weeks, were pooled. Study-wide findings and caveats: White British ancestry dominated among donors, who included more females, and clonal diversity was possibly underestimated. Spike-spanning, vaccine-associated CD4 TCRs were dominant at 160-218 and 743-854.

Trimming took 8 bases from V and 4 from J; bases not matched to a gene: 12. The V gene's germline CDR1 is SQVTM and CDR2 ANQGSEA. This CDR3 contains 14 residues. The origin of this receptor is an adult in good health. This sample comprised peripheral blood, obtained on day 0 of AZD1222 vaccination. The gene calls are TRBV29-1 and TRBJ1-1; 8 bases map to TRBD1. CDR3 residues: CSFIRGQQGTEAFF. CDR3 nucleotides: TGCAGCTTTATCAGGGGGCAGCAGGGCACTGAAGCTTTCTTT.